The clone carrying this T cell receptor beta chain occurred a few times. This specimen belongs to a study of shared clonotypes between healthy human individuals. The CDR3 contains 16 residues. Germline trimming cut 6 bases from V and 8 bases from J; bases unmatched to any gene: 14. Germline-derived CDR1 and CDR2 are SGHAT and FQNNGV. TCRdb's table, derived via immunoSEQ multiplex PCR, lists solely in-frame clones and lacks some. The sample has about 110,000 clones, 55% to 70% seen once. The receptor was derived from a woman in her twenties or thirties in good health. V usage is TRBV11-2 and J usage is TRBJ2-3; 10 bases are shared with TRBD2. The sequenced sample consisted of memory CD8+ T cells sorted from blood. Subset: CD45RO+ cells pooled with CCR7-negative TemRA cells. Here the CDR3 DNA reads TGTGCCAGCAGGCGCATAGCGGGAGGCCTGGAGAGTACGCAGTATTTT. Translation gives CASRRIAGGLESTQYF.